Sequencing of this T cell receptor beta chain was carried out in a study of STAT5B mutations in CD4+ large granular lymphocyte leukemia. Sequencing was at survey level. Data came from immunoSEQ multiplex PCR; TCRdb stores just in-frame clones and leaves some out. The sample has 37,000 or so clones, around 90% seen once. Whole-study results and caveats: Without putative leukemic clones, patient CD4-sorted repertoires remained more clonal than healthy CD4+ repertoires.

CDR3 length: 16 residues. The germline V gene encodes CDR1 MGHRA and CDR2 YSYEKL. Trimming cost V 1 base and J 1 base, with 13 bases left between them. On this clone itself: Its antigen is unidentified.

This rearrangement joins TRBV4-1 to TRBJ1-1; D ambiguous. The specimen was CD4+ T cells from blood buffy coats. This receptor was taken from a human donor in good health. The CDR3 DNA follows: TGCGCCAGCAGCCAAGGGTTCGCGACACGGAACACTGAAGCTTTCTTT. It encodes CASSQGFATRNTEAFF.